This T cell receptor (beta chain) was sequenced for a study of shared clonotypes between healthy human individuals. The V and J ends lost 0 bases and 0 bases respectively, with 18 bases between them. The V gene's germline CDR1 is SGHNT and CDR2 YYREEE (reference sequence). This CDR3 contains 19 residues. The data were produced by immunoSEQ multiplex PCR, yet TCRdb's version contains in-frame clones alone and is incomplete. The table lists a few million clones, more than 80% of them singletons. The TCR originated in a man aged 18 to 30 in good health. Some clones in this sample may be carry-over from other donors' samples. The specimen sequenced was naive CD4+ T cells from PBMCs. Subset meaning: CD45RA+ positively selected. V is TRBV5-4 and J is TRBJ2-2; TRBD2 might be the D (6 bases). Written as DNA, the CDR3 is TGTGCCAGCAGCTTGGCGGGGGTTAGTAGATCGGCGAACACCGGGGAGCTGTTTTTT. This codes for CASSLAGVSRSANTGELFF.